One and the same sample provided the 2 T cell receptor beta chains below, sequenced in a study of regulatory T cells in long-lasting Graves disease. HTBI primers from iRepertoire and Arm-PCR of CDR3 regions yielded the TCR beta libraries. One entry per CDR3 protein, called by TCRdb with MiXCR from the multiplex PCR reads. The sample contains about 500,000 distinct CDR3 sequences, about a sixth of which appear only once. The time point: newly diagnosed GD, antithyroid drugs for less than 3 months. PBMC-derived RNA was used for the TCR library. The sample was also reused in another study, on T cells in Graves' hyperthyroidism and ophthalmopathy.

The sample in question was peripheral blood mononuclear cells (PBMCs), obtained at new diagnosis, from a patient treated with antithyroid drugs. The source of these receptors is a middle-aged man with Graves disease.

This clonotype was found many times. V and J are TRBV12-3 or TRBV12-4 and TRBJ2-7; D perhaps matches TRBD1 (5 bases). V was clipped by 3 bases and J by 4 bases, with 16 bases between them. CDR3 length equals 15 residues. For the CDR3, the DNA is TGTGCCAGCAGTTTGGACACTAATGGGCTTTACGAGCAGTACTTC. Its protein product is CASSLDTNGLYEQYF.

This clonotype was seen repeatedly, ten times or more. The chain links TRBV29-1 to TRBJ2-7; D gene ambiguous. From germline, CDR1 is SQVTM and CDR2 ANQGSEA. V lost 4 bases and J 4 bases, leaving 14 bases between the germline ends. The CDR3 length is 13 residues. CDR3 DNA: TGCAGCGTTGTTTCTGGGTTTTCGTACGAGCAGTACTTC. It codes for CSVVSGFSYEQYF.